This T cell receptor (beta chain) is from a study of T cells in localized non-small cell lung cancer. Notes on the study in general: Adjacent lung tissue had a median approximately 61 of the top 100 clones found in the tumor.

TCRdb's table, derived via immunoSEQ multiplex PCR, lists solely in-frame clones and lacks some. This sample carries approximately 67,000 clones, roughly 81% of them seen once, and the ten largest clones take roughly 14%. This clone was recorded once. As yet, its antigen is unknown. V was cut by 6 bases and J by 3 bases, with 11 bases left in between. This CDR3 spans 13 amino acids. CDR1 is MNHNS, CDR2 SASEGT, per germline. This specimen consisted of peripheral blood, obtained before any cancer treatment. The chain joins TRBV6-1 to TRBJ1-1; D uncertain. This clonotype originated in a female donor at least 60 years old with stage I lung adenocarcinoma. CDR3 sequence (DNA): TGTGCCAGCAGGAAGGACCGTTACACTGAAGCTTTCTTT. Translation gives CASRKDRYTEAFF.